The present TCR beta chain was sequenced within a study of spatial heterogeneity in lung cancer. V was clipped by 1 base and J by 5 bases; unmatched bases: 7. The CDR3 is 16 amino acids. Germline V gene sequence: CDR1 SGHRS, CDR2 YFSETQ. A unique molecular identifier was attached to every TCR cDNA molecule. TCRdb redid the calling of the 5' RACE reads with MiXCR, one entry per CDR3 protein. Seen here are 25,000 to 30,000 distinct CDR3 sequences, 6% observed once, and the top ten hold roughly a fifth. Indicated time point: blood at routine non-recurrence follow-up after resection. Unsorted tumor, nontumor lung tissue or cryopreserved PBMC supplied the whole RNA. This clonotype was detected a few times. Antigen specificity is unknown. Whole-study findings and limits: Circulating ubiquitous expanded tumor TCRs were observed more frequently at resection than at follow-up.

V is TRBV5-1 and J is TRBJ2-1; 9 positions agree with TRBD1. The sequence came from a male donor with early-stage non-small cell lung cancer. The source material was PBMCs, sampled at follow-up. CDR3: CASSLTTGTGNNEQFF. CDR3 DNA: TGCGCCAGCAGCTTGACCACCGGGACAGGGAACAATGAGCAGTTCTTC.